This TCR beta chain emerged from a study of blood T cell repertoires in COVID-19. Study background: Sample material is recorded as cDNA or gDNA derived from T cells, B-cell-depleted T cells, or PBMCs.

In the original workflow: Reference gene primer amplification gave estimated nucleated cell counts. Sequencing used immunoSEQ multiplex PCR; TCRdb keeps in-frame clones, though not all of them. V, J and clone size are those of that table, while D and trimming were read from the DNA. The table lists about 360,000 clones, roughly 90% of them singletons. Followed over time, Seattle patients had been enrolled while infection was active. Deletions cut 11 bases from V and 3 bases from J, with 14 bases between. Germline CDR1 reads LGHNT; CDR2 reads FRNRAP. The length of the CDR3 is 12 residues. This clonotype was sampled from an older woman with COVID-19, enrolled during active disease. Source material: peripheral blood. The chain has TRBV12-5 and TRBJ2-7; TRBD2 is a possible D gene (6 bases). The CDR3 DNA is TGTGCTCGGGGGAGGATATTCTACGAGCAGTACTTC. Amino acids: CARGRIFYEQYF.